The entry that follows covers one T cell receptor (beta chain) sequence. The target antigen is unknown. Sequencing used immunoSEQ multiplex PCR; TCRdb keeps in-frame clones, though not all of them. This table holds around 320,000 clones, approximately 86% found once. Stated treatment: around 19 received Ad26.COV2.S at low or high dose, single or two shots; several received placebo; per-sample allocation not given. Sampling was performed 63 days after the first vaccine or placebo injection. This specimen belongs to a study of Ad26.COV2.S vaccination and SARS-CoV-2 variants. Overall study: In the study, Ad26.COV2.S was injected intramuscularly once, or twice 56 days apart. General study points: It is possible that the TCR breadth and depth analyses underestimated the total T cell responses. Spike-specific CD8+ and CD4+ T cell responses reportedly showed substantial breadth after vaccination.

Germline V gene lookup returns CDR1 SGDLS and CDR2 YYNGEE. V shed 0 bases and J shed 1 base, with 10 bases lying between them. The CDR3 covers 15 residues. The rearrangement uses TRBV9 and TRBJ1-1, with D unresolved. This TCR was recovered from a person aged 18-60 years who received the Ad26.COV2.S COVID-19 vaccine or a placebo. The sample here was peripheral blood, taken in a trial of Ad26.COV2.S vaccine versus placebo. The CDR3 reads CASSVVSQANTEAFF. The DNA for the CDR3 is TGTGCCAGCAGCGTAGTGAGTCAGGCGAACACTGAAGCTTTCTTT.